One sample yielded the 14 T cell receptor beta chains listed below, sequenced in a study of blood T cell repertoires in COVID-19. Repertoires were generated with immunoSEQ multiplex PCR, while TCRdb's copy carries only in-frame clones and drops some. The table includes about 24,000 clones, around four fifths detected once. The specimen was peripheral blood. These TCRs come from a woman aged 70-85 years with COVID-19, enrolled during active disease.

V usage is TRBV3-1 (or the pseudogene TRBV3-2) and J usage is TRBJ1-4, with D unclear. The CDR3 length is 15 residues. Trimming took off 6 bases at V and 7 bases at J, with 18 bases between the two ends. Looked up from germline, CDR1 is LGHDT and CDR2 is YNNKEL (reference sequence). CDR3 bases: TGTGCCAGCAGTCCTCGGGGTCCGATGGGTGAAAAACTGTTTTTT. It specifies CASSPRGPMGEKLFF.

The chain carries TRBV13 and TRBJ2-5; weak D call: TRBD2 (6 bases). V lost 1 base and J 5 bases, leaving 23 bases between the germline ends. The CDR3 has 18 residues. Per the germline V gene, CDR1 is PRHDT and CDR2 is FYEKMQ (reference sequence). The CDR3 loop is CASSLEGGGANGKETQYF. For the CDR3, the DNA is TGTGCCAGCAGCTTAGAGGGAGGCGGAGCGAATGGGAAGGAGACCCAGTACTTC.

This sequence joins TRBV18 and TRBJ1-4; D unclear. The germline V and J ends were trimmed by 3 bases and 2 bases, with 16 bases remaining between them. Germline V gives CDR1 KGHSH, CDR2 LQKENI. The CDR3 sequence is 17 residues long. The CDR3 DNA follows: TGTGCCAGCTCACCTACCTATGCAGAGGTCACTAATGAAAAACTGTTTTTT. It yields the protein CASSPTYAEVTNEKLFF.

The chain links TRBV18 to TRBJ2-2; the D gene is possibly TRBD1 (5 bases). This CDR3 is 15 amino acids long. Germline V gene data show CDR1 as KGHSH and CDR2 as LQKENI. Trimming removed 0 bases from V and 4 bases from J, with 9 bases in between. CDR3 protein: CASSPPARATGELFF. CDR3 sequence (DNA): TGTGCCAGCTCACCACCGGCCAGGGCCACCGGGGAGCTGTTTTTT.

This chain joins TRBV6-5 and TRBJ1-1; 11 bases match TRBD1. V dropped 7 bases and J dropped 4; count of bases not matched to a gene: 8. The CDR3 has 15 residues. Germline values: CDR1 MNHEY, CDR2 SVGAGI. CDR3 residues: CASKPGQGAFTEAFF. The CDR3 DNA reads TGTGCCAGCAAACCAGGACAGGGGGCTTTCACTGAAGCTTTCTTT.

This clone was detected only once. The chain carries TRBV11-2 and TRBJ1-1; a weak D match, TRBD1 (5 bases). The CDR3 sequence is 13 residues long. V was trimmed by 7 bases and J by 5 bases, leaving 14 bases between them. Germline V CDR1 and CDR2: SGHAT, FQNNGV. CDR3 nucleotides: TGTGCCAGCACCAGACAGCCGCTGACTGAAGCTTTCTTT. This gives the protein CASTRQPLTEAFF.

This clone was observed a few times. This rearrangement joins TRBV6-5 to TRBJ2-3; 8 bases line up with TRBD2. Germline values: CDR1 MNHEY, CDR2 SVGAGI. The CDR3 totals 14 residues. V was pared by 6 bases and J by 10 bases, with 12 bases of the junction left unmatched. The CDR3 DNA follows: TGTGCCAGCAGGAGTATCACGGGGGGGCTTCCGCAGTATTTT. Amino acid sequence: CASRSITGGLPQYF.

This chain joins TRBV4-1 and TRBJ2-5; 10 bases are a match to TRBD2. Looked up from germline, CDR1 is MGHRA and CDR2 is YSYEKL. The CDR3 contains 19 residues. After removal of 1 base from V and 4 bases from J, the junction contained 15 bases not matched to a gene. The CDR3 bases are TGCGCCAGCAGCCAAGGTAGCGGGGGGCTCCGGTTTAGGGTAGAGACCCAGTACTTC. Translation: CASSQGSGGLRFRVETQYF.

The CDR3 DNA follows: TGTGCCAGCAGCCCCCTCGGACTAGCGGGAGGGACTGAGCAGTTCTTC. Protein product: CASSPLGLAGGTEQFF. The genes are TRBV7-9 and TRBJ2-1; 15 bases align to TRBD2. CDR1 and CDR2 from the germline V gene are SEHNR and FQNEAQ (reference sequence). V lost 5 bases and J lost 9; bases outside the gene matches: 8. The CDR3 runs to 16 residues.

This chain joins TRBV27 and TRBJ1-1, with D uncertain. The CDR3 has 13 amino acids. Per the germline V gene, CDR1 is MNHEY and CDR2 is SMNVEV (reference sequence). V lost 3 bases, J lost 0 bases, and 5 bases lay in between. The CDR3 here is CASSLALNTEAFF. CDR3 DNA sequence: TGTGCCAGCAGTTTGGCCCTGAACACTGAAGCTTTCTTT.

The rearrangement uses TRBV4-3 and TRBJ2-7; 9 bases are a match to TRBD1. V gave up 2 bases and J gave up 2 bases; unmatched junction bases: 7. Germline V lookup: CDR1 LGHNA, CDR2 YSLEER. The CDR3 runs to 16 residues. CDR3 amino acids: CASSQLAGQGAYEQYF. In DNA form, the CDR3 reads TGCGCCAGCAGCCAACTCGCGGGACAGGGTGCCTACGAGCAGTACTTC.

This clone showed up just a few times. In DNA, the CDR3 is TGCGCCAGCAGCCTGGGGACAGAGAACACTGAAGCTTTCTTT. Protein: CASSLGTENTEAFF. The gene calls are TRBV5-1 and TRBJ1-1; 7 bases fit TRBD1. Trimming took 4 bases from V and 1 from J; bases not matched to a gene: 4. The CDR3 totals 14 residues. CDR1 SGHRS and CDR2 YFSETQ come from the germline V gene. The whole variable domain, remainder taken from reference TRBV5-1 and TRBJ1-1, is KAGVTQTPRYLIKTRGQQVTLSCSPISGHRSVSWYQQTPGQGLQFLFEYFSETQRNKGNFPGRFSGRQFSNSRSEMNVSTLELGDSALYLCASSLGTENTEAFFGQGTRLTVV.

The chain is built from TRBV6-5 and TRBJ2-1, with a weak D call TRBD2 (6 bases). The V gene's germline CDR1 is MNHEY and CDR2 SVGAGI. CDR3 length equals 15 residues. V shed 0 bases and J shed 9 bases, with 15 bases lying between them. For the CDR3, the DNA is TGTGCCAGCAGTTACTCTAGACTAGTCCCAACTGAGCAGTTCTTC. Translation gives CASSYSRLVPTEQFF.

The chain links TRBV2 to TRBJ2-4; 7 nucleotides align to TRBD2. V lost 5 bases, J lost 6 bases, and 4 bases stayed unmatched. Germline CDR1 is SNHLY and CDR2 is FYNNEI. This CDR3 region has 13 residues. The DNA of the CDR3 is TGTGCCAGCAGTTTGGGCGGGGGAAACATTCAGTACTTC. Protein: CASSLGGGNIQYF. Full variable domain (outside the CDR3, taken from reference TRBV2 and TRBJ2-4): EPEVTQTPSHQVTQMGQEVILRCVPISNHLYFYWYRQILGQKVEFLVSFYNNEISEKSEIFDDQFSVERPDGSNFTLKIRSTKLEDSAMYFCASSLGGGNIQYFGAGTRLSVL.